The clone carrying this TCR beta chain has more than one count but fewer than ten. The antigen is not known. This CDR3 region has 14 residues. Germline CDR1 SGHDN, CDR2 FVKESK. V lost 4 bases, J lost 3 bases, and 11 bases lay in between. The data stem from a study of T cell repertoires in cytomegalovirus infection. Turning to the study itself: The authors relied on CMV epitopes, both recently identified HLA-C-restricted and well-studied HLA-B-restricted. Indications came from public TCR beta signatures; they pointed to CMV infection and to a matching HLA type.

Study-wide results and caveats: Pooled public TCR beta family frequency picked out CMV carriers with the relevant HLA.

TCRdb passed the reads through MiXCR, listing each CDR3 protein once. The table includes around 800,000 distinct CDR3 sequences, approximately 32% detected once. The receptor comes from a human donor in good health (CMV status not recorded). Some clones in this sample may be carry-over from other donors' samples. The sample in question was cultured CD8+ T cells from PBMCs, obtained from culture after CMV antigen stimulation. The chain carries TRBV14 and TRBJ2-3; D unresolved. The CDR3 coding sequence is TGTGCCAGCAGCCCCTCCCGACGAACAGATACGCAGTATTTT. It translates to CASSPSRRTDTQYF.